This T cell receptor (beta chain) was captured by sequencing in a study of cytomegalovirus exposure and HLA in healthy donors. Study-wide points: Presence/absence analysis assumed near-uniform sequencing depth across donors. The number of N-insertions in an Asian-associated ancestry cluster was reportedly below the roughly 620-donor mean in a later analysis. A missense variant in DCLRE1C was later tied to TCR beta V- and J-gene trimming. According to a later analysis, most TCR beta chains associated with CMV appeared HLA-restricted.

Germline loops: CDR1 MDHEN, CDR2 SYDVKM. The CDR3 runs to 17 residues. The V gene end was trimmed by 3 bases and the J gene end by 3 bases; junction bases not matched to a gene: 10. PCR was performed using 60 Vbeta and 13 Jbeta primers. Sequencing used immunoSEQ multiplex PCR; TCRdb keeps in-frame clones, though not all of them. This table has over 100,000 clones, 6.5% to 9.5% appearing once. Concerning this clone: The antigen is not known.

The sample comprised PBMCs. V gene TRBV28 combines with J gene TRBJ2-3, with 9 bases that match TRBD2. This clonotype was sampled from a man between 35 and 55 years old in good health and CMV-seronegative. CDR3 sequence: CASSFIGGLAGTDTQYF. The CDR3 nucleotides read TGTGCCAGCAGTTTTATAGGTGGGCTAGCGGGGACAGATACGCAGTATTTT.